This note documents a single TCR beta chain sequence. The antigen remains undetermined. On cycle 4 day 1 and cycle 7 day 1, as well as at baseline, blood was sampled. The data derive from a study of OX40 agonist ivuxolimab in advanced cancers. Study in general: Recorded diagnoses for dose-escalation patients were hepatocellular carcinoma, melanoma, renal cell or head and neck cancer. Two cutaneous melanoma patients and one hepatocellular carcinoma patient, three in all, had partial responses.

Sequencing was performed with immunoSEQ multiplex PCR; in TCRdb, only in-frame clones are kept and a portion is missing. Of about 69,000 clones in the sample, approximately 90% were seen once. Notes on the study in general: Clonal expansion by week 6 occurred in CD4+ and CD8+ blood T cells (at 0.1 to 3.0 mg/kg).

Trimming took 5 bases from V and 5 from J; bases not matched to a gene: 9. Germline CDR1 reads MNHEY; CDR2 reads SMNVEV (reference sequence). There are 16 residues in the CDR3. This clonotype was obtained from an adult with an advanced solid tumor such as melanoma, head and neck, liver or kidney cancer. The rearrangement uses TRBV27 and TRBJ1-2, with 12 bases matching TRBD1. The sample was CD4+ or CD8+ T cells sorted from blood, taken in a trial of the OX40 agonist ivuxolimab. CDR3: CASSPGTGGVIYGYTF. CDR3 DNA: TGTGCCAGCAGTCCCGGGACAGGGGGCGTAATATATGGCTACACCTTC.